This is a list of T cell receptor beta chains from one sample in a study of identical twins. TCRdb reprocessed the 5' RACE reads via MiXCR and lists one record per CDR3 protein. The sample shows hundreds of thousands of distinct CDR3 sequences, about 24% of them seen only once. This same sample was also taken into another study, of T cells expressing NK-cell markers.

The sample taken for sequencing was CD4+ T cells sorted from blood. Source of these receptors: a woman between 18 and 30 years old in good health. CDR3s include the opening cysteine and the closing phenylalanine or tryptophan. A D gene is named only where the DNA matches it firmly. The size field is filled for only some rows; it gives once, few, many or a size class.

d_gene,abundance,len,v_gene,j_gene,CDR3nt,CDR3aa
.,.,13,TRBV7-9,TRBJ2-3,TGTGCCAGCAGCTTAATTCTGGGCGATACGCAGTATTTT,CASSLILGDTQYF
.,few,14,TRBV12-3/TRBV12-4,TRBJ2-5,TGTGCCAGCAGTTGGAGGGGCGGGCAAGAGACCCAGTACTTC,CASSWRGGQETQYF
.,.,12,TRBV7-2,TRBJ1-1,TGTGCCAGCAGCTTCAACGGGGTTGAAGCTTTCTTT,CASSFNGVEAFF
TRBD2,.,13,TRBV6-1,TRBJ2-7,TGTGCCAGCAGTCAATCCGCGGGGGGGGAGCAGTACTTC,CASSQSAGGEQYF
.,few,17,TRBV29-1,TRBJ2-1,TGCAGCGTTGAAACTAAACAAGGGGGGTTCGCCTACAATGAGCAGTTCTTC,CSVETKQGGFAYNEQFF
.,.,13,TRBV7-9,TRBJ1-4,TGTGCCAGCAGGACGGGTGTTAATGAAAAACTGTTTTTT,CASRTGVNEKLFF
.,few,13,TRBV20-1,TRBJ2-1,TGCAGTGCTAGAGTATCCGGAGTGGGGGTTCAGTTCTTC,CSARVSGVGVQFF
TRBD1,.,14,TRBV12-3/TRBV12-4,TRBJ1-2,TGTGCCAGCAGTCCCACAGGGGACAACTATGGCTACACCTTC,CASSPTGDNYGYTF
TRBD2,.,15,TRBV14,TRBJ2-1,TGTGCCAGCAGACGCGGACTAGGTCCTCCCTATGAGCAGTTCTTC,CASRRGLGPPYEQFF
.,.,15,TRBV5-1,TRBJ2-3,TGCGCCAGCAGCCCCGTAGCGGCAGAGCCAGATACGCAGTATTTT,CASSPVAAEPDTQYF
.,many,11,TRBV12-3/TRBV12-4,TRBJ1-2,TGTGCCAGCAGTCTCTTAAGAGGCTACACCTTC,CASSLLRGYTF
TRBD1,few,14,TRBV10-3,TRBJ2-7,TGTGCCATCAGTCCGGGACAGGGGAACTACGAGCAGTACTTC,CAISPGQGNYEQYF
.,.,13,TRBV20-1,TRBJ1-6,TGCAGTGCTAGAGATACCGGGGTTTCACCCCTCCACTTT,CSARDTGVSPLHF
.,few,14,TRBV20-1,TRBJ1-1,TGCAGTGCTAGAGTCTCGGGAACGAACACTGAAGCTTTCTTT,CSARVSGTNTEAFF
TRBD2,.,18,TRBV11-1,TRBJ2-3,TGTGCCAGCAGCTTAGAGGCGGGACTAGCGGGGGCCACAGATACGCAGTATTTT,CASSLEAGLAGATDTQYF